This T cell receptor (beta chain) was captured in a study of T cells in Graves' hyperthyroidism and ophthalmopathy (dated by TCRdb to about 2019). Concerning the study at large: Peripheral blood was collected at initial diagnosis, before any treatment. To identify TCR V-J signatures that set the groups apart, the researchers used a discovery cohort of 100 patients, made up of under 45 with Graves' ophthalmopathy and some 55 with stable Graves' hyperthyroidism. TCR Vbeta CDR3 sequencing of 120 to 150 peripheral blood samples (over 40 ophthalmopathy, about 80 hyperthyroidism and about 17 progressor patients) is reported in the paper. Prospective prediction of ophthalmopathy was tested in an independent validation cohort consisting of 18 hyperthyroidism patients and about 17 patients who later progressed to ophthalmopathy. Once sampling was done, hyperthyroidism patients were given methimazole at a starting dose of 30 mg daily, whereas ophthalmopathy patients were given high-dose intravenous methylprednisolone. In several Graves' hyperthyroidism patients, the study also compared T-cell repertoires from thyroid tissue with T-cell repertoires from blood. For training and testing, the 100 patients in the discovery cohort were randomly divided in a 7:3 ratio.

This clonotype was seen at least ten times. The antigen it recognizes is unknown. The record has no base qualities; no much larger clone is one base away. The CDR3 measures 14 amino acids from cysteine to phenylalanine. The kept DNA is CDR3 alone, 42 bases in frame from the first base. Looking up the germline V gene (reference sequence) yields CDR1 SEHNR and CDR2 FQNEAQ. V is cut by 5 bases and J by 1 base, and the space between the germline ends is 11 bases. The TCR beta CDR3 regions were amplified from RNA transcripts. A first-round RT-PCR of the TCR CDR3 used the HTBI primer set with the Qiagen OneStep RT-PCR kit. Libraries were constructed in a second round of multiplex PCR, after which size selection and purification were carried out. Paired-end sequencing of the libraries was performed with 100 bp reads on an Illumina HiSeq2000. From the authors' description of their analysis: SOAPnuke was used to process the raw data, removing reads that contained adapters or uncalled bases, had a mean Phred below 15, or lacked an exact match to the constant primer or identifier. COPE v1.2.5 was used to merge the high-quality paired reads, and each unique nucleotide sequence was defined as a clonotype. MiTCR v1.1 was used to align clonotypes to the IMGT TRBV, TRBD and TRBJ reference segments. The analysis included only V-J combinations with a frequency above 0.0001, which together covered over 98% of the repertoires. The TCS score was defined as F50 (clonal expansion) divided by E x V (chaos), with BLOSUM62-based TCRdist calculated between CDR3 peptides within each V-J. Welch's t-statistics and random forest reduced some 510 V-J features to 13, which were used in a naive Bayes classifier (R e1071). The public reads were reanalyzed by TCRdb: fastp trimming at Q25, MiXCR alignment, in-frame beta chains only. Each CDR3 protein gets just one entry, which takes the most common genes and DNA from the rows behind it. These V and J calls derive from TCRdb rather than the authors' analysis. This sample is represented by 640,000 or so distinct CDR3 sequences; approximately 14% of them were singletons. In total, the top ten clones hold roughly 7.1% of the sample.

Study-wide findings and limitations: A model built on a 13 V-J signature distinguished ophthalmopathy from stable hyperthyroidism, reaching roughly 88% sensitivity and 81.08% specificity in cross-validation and 80%/75% in testing. In validation, the model predicted progression to ophthalmopathy a median of 6.5 months before onset, with approximately 70% sensitivity and about 72% specificity. Sample size was not statistically predetermined, and investigators were not blinded to group allocation. Most expanded thyroid clonotypes (frequency above 0.001) were also found in blood, which suggests that blood repertoires may mirror thyroid immune responses.

Ophthalmopathy patients had moderately to severely active disease, Clinical Activity Score of at least 3, NOSPECS grade of at least 4, and duration under 3 months. Patients with uncontrolled infections, other autoimmune diseases, pregnancy or lactation were excluded. Clinical symptoms, serum thyroxine and TRAb, thyroid ultrasound, and orbital computed tomography formed the basis for the diagnoses. PBMCs were separated from roughly 9.3 ml of fresh peripheral blood using Ficoll-Paque density gradient centrifugation. Trizol reagent was used to extract total RNA, and RNA quality was then checked on an Agilent 2100 Bioanalyzer.

The chain couples TRBV7-9 to TRBJ1-1, with a tentative D gene TRBD1 over 5 matching bases. Sequencing was done on a sample of blood. The TCR comes from a woman between 18 and 30 years old with Graves' ophthalmopathy. For the CDR3, the sequence is CASSLGLENTEAFF. The sequenced DNA: TGTGCCAGCAGCCTGGGACTGGAGAACACTGAAGCTTTCTTT.